The clone carrying this T cell receptor beta chain was picked up one time. The antigen is undetermined. The data originate from a study of shared clonotypes between healthy human individuals. Study as a whole: A couple of women and a few men aged 18 to 49 served as donors. General observations from the study: Clonotype sharing among donors was expected to depend on sequencing depth.

CD45RO-negative, CCR7-selected cells formed the naive CD8 fraction, which excluded terminally differentiated effector memory CD45RA+ cells. The method was immunoSEQ multiplex PCR; TCRdb's version includes in-frame clones alone and lacks a portion of them. The profile shows roughly 550,000 clones, roughly 95% of them singletons. The CDR3 runs 13 residues. Trimming took 5 bases from V and 4 from J; bases not matched to a gene: 4. Germline CDR1 is SGHDT and CDR2 is YYEEEE. The chain carries TRBV5-6 and TRBJ2-7; 9 bases line up with TRBD2. The sequence was obtained from a woman aged 25 to 45 in good health. Source material: naive CD8+ T cells sorted from blood. DNA of the CDR3: TGTGCCAGCAGTAGCGGGAGCTGGTACGAGCAGTACTTC. This gives the protein CASSSGSWYEQYF.